The present T cell receptor beta chain was sequenced within a study of T cells in Graves' hyperthyroidism and ophthalmopathy. There are 16 residues in the CDR3. Germline assignment: CDR1 SGHDN and CDR2 FVKESK. V lost 1 base, J lost 6 bases, and 7 bases stayed unmatched. Amplification yielded TCR beta CDR3 regions, with RNA transcripts as the source. The TCR CDR3 first-round RT-PCR relied on the HTBI primer set. Via MiXCR, TCRdb re-called the multiplex PCR reads, giving one row per CDR3 protein. The sample has hundreds of thousands of distinct CDR3 sequences; 25% to 30% are singletons. Many counts were recorded for this clonotype.

Sequenced sample: blood. This rearrangement joins TRBV14 to TRBJ2-2; the match to TRBD2 covers 8 bases. This receptor was taken from a man aged 40-49 years with Graves' hyperthyroidism that later progressed to Graves' ophthalmopathy. CDR3 loop: CASSQALGLGPGELFF. CDR3 nucleotides: TGTGCCAGCAGCCAAGCATTGGGACTAGGACCCGGGGAGCTGTTTTTT.